This T cell receptor beta chain was identified during a study of CD8 T cells in Susac syndrome. The ends were cut back, 2 bases at V and 5 bases at J, with 6 bases in the middle. This CDR3 has 13 amino acids. The RNA input was 0.5 to 1 ug, and it was reverse transcribed with random hexamers. TCRdb itself ran the immunoSEQ multiplex PCR reads through MiXCR, one entry per CDR3 protein. The sample has over 150,000 distinct CDR3 sequences; approximately 95% are singletons. This chain links TRBV12-3 or TRBV12-4 with TRBJ2-2, with D hard to call. The receptor's source is a human donor with Susac syndrome. The sample was CD4+ T cells from PBMCs. CDR3: CASSLTRTGELFF. The DNA for the CDR3 is TGTGCCAGCAGTTTAACGAGAACCGGGGAGCTGTTTTTT.